This paragraph reports one TCR beta chain. Its antigen remains unidentified. This sample is part of a study of T-cell memory formation after mild COVID-19. Study conclusions and caveats: Some SARS-CoV-2-responding clones were already detected in memory before infection. CD4+ bias marked clones expanding day 15 to 37, unlike balanced contracting clones.

The CDR3 is 13 amino acids. V shed 8 bases and J shed 3 bases, with 13 bases lying between them. The germline gives CDR1 LGHDT, CDR2 YNNKEL (reference sequence). Using constant-segment primers, 5'RACE produced TCR alpha and TCR beta cDNA libraries carrying sample barcodes and UMIs. TCRdb ran MiXCR on the 5' RACE reads and lists one entry per CDR3 protein. Of 110,000 to 150,000 distinct CDR3 sequences listed, 25% are singletons. Sequenced material: PBMCs or a T cell subset sorted from them (not recorded which). This receptor was identified in an adult woman who had mild COVID-19 (a few samples of this study predate the infection). Cell type and time point are not known. The V call is TRBV3-1, the J call TRBJ2-5; perhaps TRBD2 as D (5 bases). The CDR3 DNA is TGTGCCAGCGTTAGGATGGGAGAAGAGACCCAGTACTTC. Protein: CASVRMGEETQYF.